This TCR beta chain was recorded in a study of shared clonotypes between healthy human individuals. Assay execution took place at the deep level. Libraries were prepared by immunoSEQ multiplex PCR; TCRdb keeps only in-frame clonotypes and omits some of them. The sample shows hundreds of thousands of clones, about 90% of them seen only once. Terminally differentiated effector memory CD45RA+ cells were excluded from the naive CD8 cells, which were CD45RO-negative and positively selected for CCR7. There are 13 residues in the CDR3. V gave up 8 bases and J gave up 3 bases, with 12 bases separating them. From germline, CDR1 is MNHNS and CDR2 SASEGT.

The sequenced sample was naive CD8+ T cells sorted from blood. The sequence came from a man aged 30 to 45 in good health. J is TRBJ2-3 and V is TRBV6-1; TRBD1 might be the D (5 bases). DNA for the CDR3: TGTGCCAGCCGCTCAGGGCAGACAGATACGCAGTATTTT. Amino acids: CASRSGQTDTQYF.